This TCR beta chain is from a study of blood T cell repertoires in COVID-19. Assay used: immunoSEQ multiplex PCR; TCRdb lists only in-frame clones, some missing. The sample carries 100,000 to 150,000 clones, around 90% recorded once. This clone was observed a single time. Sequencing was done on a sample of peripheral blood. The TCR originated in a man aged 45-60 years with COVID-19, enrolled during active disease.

The CDR3: CAISEGQLGGYTF. As DNA, the CDR3 is TGTGCCATCAGTGAGGGACAGCTGGGGGGCTACACCTTC. The V and J genes are TRBV10-3 and TRBJ1-2, with a tentative D call TRBD1 (6 bases). Germline assignment: CDR1 ENHRY and CDR2 SYGVKD. V gave up 2 bases and J gave up 8 bases, with 12 bases separating them. This CDR3 is 13 amino acids long.